The sequence of this T cell receptor beta chain was determined in a study of T cell responses to AZD1222 COVID-19 vaccine. Study-wide context: Both about-4-week and about-12-week second-dose recipients were combined. Study observations and caveats: Spike-specific TCR repertoires showed rising breadth and depth after two AZD1222 doses. Regions 160-218 and 743-854 dominated among vaccine-associated CD4 TCRs spanning spike.

Worth noting for this clone: As yet, its antigen is unknown.

The assay was immunoSEQ multiplex PCR, and TCRdb's table has in-frame clones only and misses some. The profile shows around 110,000 clones, approximately 90% of them singletons. From germline, CDR1 is SEHNR and CDR2 FQNEAQ (reference sequence). V shed 11 bases and J shed 4 bases, with 8 bases lying between them. This CDR3 is 11 amino acids long. The sample consisted of peripheral blood, taken on day 0 of AZD1222 vaccination. This rearrangement joins TRBV7-9 to TRBJ2-2; D remains unclear. This sequence was found in an adult in good health. The CDR3 spells CAPAITGELFF. For the CDR3, the DNA is TGTGCCCCTGCTATCACCGGGGAGCTGTTTTTT.